A single sample is the source of the 28 T cell receptor beta chains below, sequenced in a study of blood T cells in healthy people across ages. The second PCR ran roughly 7 to 12 cycles with a sample-barcoded 5' primer and J-beta primers. TCRdb ran MiXCR on the 5' RACE reads and lists one entry per CDR3 protein. The sample records around 870,000 distinct CDR3 sequences, under 35% being singletons. The specimen was blood. Source of these receptors: a woman of 80 years or more in good health.

Details on this clonotype: In this CDR3 the conserved last residue, phenylalanine or tryptophan, is missing, so a read error is likely. The J gene is TRBJ2-1, the V gene TRBV11-3, with 8 bases that match TRBD1. The CDR3 loop spans 17 amino acids. J lost 2 bases, V lost 0 bases, and 6 bases had no gene match. Germline CDR1 and CDR2: SGHNT and YENEEA. CDR3 in amino acids: CASSLDGGQGPYNEQFL. The CDR3 nucleotides read TGTGCCAGCAGCTTAGATGGAGGACAGGGACCCTACAATGAGCAGTTCCTC.

This clonotype was detected ten times or more. The rearrangement joins TRBV20-1 to TRBJ2-4; the match to TRBD1 covers 8 bases. This CDR3 has 13 amino acids. The junction had 9 bases not matched to a gene; V was cut back by 5 bases and J by 9 bases. Per germline, CDR1 DFQATT and CDR2 SNEGSKA (reference sequence). The CDR3 spells CSAFGQGMSIQYF. CDR3 bases: TGCAGTGCTTTTGGACAGGGAATGAGCATTCAGTACTTC.

This rearrangement joins TRBV30 to TRBJ1-6, with 8 positions matching TRBD1. CDR3 size: 18 residues. From germline, CDR1 is GTSNPN and CDR2 SVGIG (reference sequence). After removal of 5 bases from V and 0 bases from J, the junction contained 12 bases not matched to a gene. CDR3 sequence reads: CAWGTGRTMSSYNSPLHF. The DNA of the CDR3 is TGTGCCTGGGGGACAGGACGTACCATGAGCTCCTATAATTCACCCCTCCACTTT.

In this sample, this clonotype turned up many times. The V and J genes are TRBV29-1 and TRBJ2-1, with TRBD2 identical over 8 bases. Germline V gives CDR1 SQVTM, CDR2 ANQGSEA. The CDR3 consists of 15 residues. The V and J ends lost 3 bases and 2 bases, in that order; junction bases with no gene match: 6. CDR3 bases: TGCAGCGTTGAGGGGGCGCGGGGGGCCTACAATGAGCAGTTCTTC. Its protein is CSVEGARGAYNEQFF.

The chain links TRBV7-2 to TRBJ2-5; TRBD2 matches 13 bases. The CDR3 has 16 residues. The J segment lost 0 bases and the V segment lost 4 bases, leaving 2 bases of the junction unmatched. Germline values: CDR1 SGHTA, CDR2 FQGNSA. For the CDR3, the DNA is TGTGCCAGCAGCTACGGACTAGCGGGGGACCAAGAGACCCAGTACTTC. This sequence encodes CASSYGLAGDQETQYF.

This clonotype was seen repeatedly, ten times or more. This rearrangement joins TRBV7-2 to TRBJ2-3; the D is unclear. The germline gives CDR1 SGHTA, CDR2 FQGNSA. There are 16 residues in the CDR3. The V end was cut by 1 base, the J end by 2 bases, with 13 bases between. The CDR3 is CASSLGWLGPTDTQYF. Written as DNA, the CDR3 is TGTGCCAGCAGCTTAGGTTGGTTGGGTCCCACAGATACGCAGTATTTT.

This clonotype was counted many times. The rearrangement joins TRBV7-9 to TRBJ2-5, with TRBD2 matching 10 bases. The trim removed 1 base at V and 1 base at J, leaving 6 bases unmatched. Germline V gene lookup returns CDR1 SEHNR and CDR2 FQNEAQ (reference sequence). The CDR3 length is 17 residues. This CDR3 reads CASSLGWTSGVQETQYF. As DNA, the CDR3 is TGTGCCAGCAGCTTAGGGTGGACTAGCGGAGTCCAAGAGACCCAGTACTTC.

The J gene is TRBJ2-1, the V gene TRBV29-1, with no clear D. V was trimmed by 5 bases and J by 5 bases, leaving 16 bases between them. The germline V gene has CDR1 SQVTM and CDR2 ANQGSEA. The length of the CDR3 is 14 residues. CDR3 residues: CSVPRPAYNNEQFF. The CDR3 coding sequence is TGCAGCGTTCCTCGGCCAGCTTATAACAATGAGCAGTTCTTC.

A remark on this clonotype: This may come from a read error, since a much larger clone is one base off. This chain connects TRBV3-1 to TRBJ2-7; D gene unclear. V lost 1 base and J lost 0, with 10 bases in between. This CDR3 region has 15 residues. The germline CDR1 and CDR2 sequences are LGHDT and YNNKEL (reference sequence). The CDR3 sequence is CASSQGGLFSYEQYF. DNA of the CDR3: TGTGCCAGCAGCCAAGGTGGCCTATTCTCCTACGAGCAGTACTTC.

This sequence joins TRBV5-1 and TRBJ1-5; the D is unclear. V was clipped by 4 bases and J by 0 bases, with 14 bases between them. Germline values: CDR1 SGHRS, CDR2 YFSETQ. CDR3 length: 16 residues. The CDR3 DNA reads as TGCGCCAGCAGCCCGGAAGGGAGAACTAGCAATCAGCCCCAGCATTTT. Protein product: CASSPEGRTSNQPQHF.

This clonotype was seen at least ten times. The chain combines TRBV6-1 with TRBJ2-5, with D perhaps matching TRBD2 (6 bases). The germline V gene encodes CDR1 MNHNS and CDR2 SASEGT. CDR3 length: 15 residues. V lost 2 bases and J 7 bases, leaving 17 bases between the germline ends. This CDR3 is CASSETGDRFGTQYF. CDR3 nucleotides: TGTGCCAGCAGTGAAACGGGGGATAGGTTCGGGACCCAGTACTTC.

This clonotype was seen a few times. The DNA for the CDR3 is TGCGCCAGCAGCCGAACCCCCCGGGGGACTGAAGCTTTCTTT. Its protein is CASSRTPRGTEAFF. V and J are TRBV4-1 and TRBJ1-1; possible D gene TRBD1, 5 bases. Germline loops: CDR1 MGHRA, CDR2 YSYEKL. The CDR3 sequence is 14 residues long. Trimming removed 4 bases from V and 5 bases from J, with 14 bases in between.

This clonotype was counted ten times or more. J is TRBJ2-5 and V is TRBV7-2, with D possibly being TRBD1 (6 bases). The V and J ends lost 3 bases and 6 bases respectively, with 8 bases between them. The CDR3 consists of 12 residues. Germline values: CDR1 SGHTA, CDR2 FQGNSA. The CDR3 sequence: CASSLGAKTQYF. CDR3 DNA: TGTGCCAGCAGCTTGGGGGCGAAGACCCAGTACTTC.

This clonotype showed up many times. The chain has TRBV3-1 and TRBJ2-5; D may be TRBD2 (5 bases). CDR3 length: 14 amino acids. The germline gives CDR1 LGHDT, CDR2 YNNKEL (reference sequence). V shed 1 base and J shed 2 bases, with 8 bases lying between them. The CDR3 loop is CASSQAWEQETQYF. CDR3 sequence (DNA): TGTGCCAGCAGCCAAGCTTGGGAGCAAGAGACCCAGTACTTC.

This clonotype was seen at least ten times. The CDR3 protein is CSARTGQGETQYF. In DNA form, the CDR3 reads TGCAGTGCTCGGACAGGGCAAGGGGAGACCCAGTACTTC. The chain couples TRBV20-1 to TRBJ2-5, with TRBD1 matching over 8 bases. The CDR3 length is 13 residues. V shed 5 bases and J 5 bases; nucleotides not matched to a gene: 7. The germline CDR1 and CDR2 sequences are DFQATT and SNEGSKA (reference sequence).

About this clonotype: Given a much more abundant clone one base away, this may be a read error. V is TRBV20-1 and J is TRBJ1-1; 9 nucleotides line up with TRBD1. V dropped 5 bases and J dropped 2; count of bases not matched to a gene: 3. Per germline, CDR1 DFQATT and CDR2 SNEGSKA (reference sequence). CDR3 length: 13 residues. Written as DNA, the CDR3 is TGCAGTGCTCCGGACAGGGGCAACACTGAAGCTTTCTTT. Translation gives CSAPDRGNTEAFF.

This clonotype was detected ten times or more. The V gene is TRBV21-1, the J gene TRBJ2-7. TRBV21-1 has pseudogene status. The CDR3 has 15 amino acids. The CDR3 region has the DNA TGTGCCAGCAGCAAAGTGAACAGGGGCACCTACGAGCAGTACTTC. Translated, it gives CASSKVNRGTYEQYF.

V usage is TRBV3-1 and J usage is TRBJ1-1, with D possibly TRBD1 on 5 matching bases. The CDR3 length is 11 residues. Germline V gives CDR1 LGHDT, CDR2 YNNKEL (reference sequence). V lost 5 bases to trimming and J lost 12 bases, with 13 bases between them. CDR3 protein: CASSGGTQPFF. In DNA, the CDR3 is TGTGCCAGCAGCGGTGGGACCCAACCTTTCTTT.

The table lists this clonotype with many counts. The rearrangement links TRBV10-3 to TRBJ1-2; D unclear. The germline V gene has CDR1 ENHRY and CDR2 SYGVKD. Trimming shortened V by 6 bases and J by 3 bases, and 11 bases separated the two germline ends. This CDR3 is 13 amino acids long. This CDR3 reads CAISPSDDYGYTF. In DNA form, the CDR3 reads TGTGCCATCAGCCCTTCGGACGACTATGGCTACACCTTC.

This clonotype was seen only a few times. This rearrangement joins TRBV9 to TRBJ2-3; D possibly uses TRBD1 or TRBD2 (5 bases each). The CDR3 spans 13 residues. The germline CDR1 and CDR2 sequences are SGDLS and YYNGEE. Trimming shortened V by 6 bases and J by 9 bases, and 17 bases separated the two germline ends. CDR3 in DNA: TGTGCCAGCACCTCCCCGGGAAAGGGGACGCAGTATTTT. As protein: CASTSPGKGTQYF.

The chain recombines TRBV12-3 or TRBV12-4 with TRBJ2-7; tentatively, D is TRBD2 (5 bases). CDR3 size: 14 residues. V dropped 2 bases and J dropped 7 bases, with 15 bases sitting between them. This chain's CDR3 is CASSLNLAGNEQYF. Written as DNA, the CDR3 is TGTGCCAGCAGTTTAAACCTAGCAGGTAATGAGCAGTACTTC.

This clonotype has just one count. This sequence joins TRBV6-2 or TRBV6-3 and TRBJ2-3; 10 nucleotides agree with TRBD2. The CDR3 runs 18 residues. Trimming removed 2 bases from V and 3 bases from J; junction bases left unmatched: 11. Germline V gene sequence: CDR1 MNHEY, CDR2 SVGEGT. The CDR3 DNA follows: TGTGCCAGCAGTTACGGCCGAACTAGCGGGACTAGGACAGATACGCAGTATTTT. This gives the protein CASSYGRTSGTRTDTQYF.

The sample holds a few counts of this clonotype. The rearrangement uses TRBV6-5 and TRBJ1-4; tentative D call: TRBD1 (5 bases). The CDR3 loop spans 18 amino acids. V dropped 4 bases and J dropped 4 bases, with 22 bases sitting between them. CDR1 is MNHEY, CDR2 SVGAGI, per germline. CDR3 nucleotides: TGTGCCAGCAGTTGGGGCCGCTCGTTTGGTGTGGGTAATGAAAAACTGTTTTTT. Translation gives CASSWGRSFGVGNEKLFF.

This clonotype was detected many times. This chain joins TRBV12-3 or TRBV12-4 and TRBJ1-4; D ambiguous. Trimming stripped 1 base from V and 7 bases from J, with 7 bases between. This CDR3 comprises 13 residues. The CDR3 nucleotides read TGTGCCAGCAGTTTAGGGGGTCCTGAAAAACTGTTTTTT. Its translation is CASSLGGPEKLFF.

This clonotype was seen only a few times. The genes are TRBV18 and TRBJ1-5, with D maybe TRBD1 (5 bases). V shed 2 bases and J shed 5 bases, with 22 bases lying between them. The CDR3 sequence is 18 residues long. Germline lookup yields CDR1 KGHSH and CDR2 LQKENI. Here the CDR3 DNA reads TGTGCCAGCTCACCAATACCGACCGGGACCCAACCTTATCAGCCCCAGCATTTT. It codes for CASSPIPTGTQPYQPQHF.

This clonotype was counted many times. The chain is built from TRBV29-1 and TRBJ2-1, with TRBD2 identical over 12 bases. This CDR3 spans 14 amino acids. The germline gives CDR1 SQVTM, CDR2 ANQGSEA. The V segment lost 6 bases and the J segment 7 bases; nucleotides outside the gene matches: 7. Here the CDR3 DNA reads TGCAGCGTCCGACTAGCGGGGGCTGGTAATGAGCAGTTCTTC. Translating gives CSVRLAGAGNEQFF.

V and J are TRBV7-2 and TRBJ1-6, with 8 positions matching TRBD1. The CDR3 runs 17 residues. V lost 4 bases, J lost 3 bases, and 8 bases stayed unmatched. The V gene's germline CDR1 is SGHTA and CDR2 FQGNSA. The CDR3 is CASSSRQGKFYNSPLHF. CDR3 DNA sequence: TGTGCCAGCAGCTCCCGACAGGGGAAATTCTATAATTCACCCCTCCACTTT. Drawing the rest from reference TRBV7-2 and TRBJ1-6, the complete variable domain is GAGVSQSPSNKVTEKGKDVELRCDPISGHTALYWYRQSLGQGLEFLIYFQGNSAPDKSGLPSDRFSAERTGGSVSTLTIQRTQQEDSAVYLCASSSRQGKFYNSPLHFGNGTRLTVT.

This clonotype was recorded once. Germline and junction disagree at one end, which may indicate a read error. The CDR3 DNA reads TGTGCCGGCTCACCCGGGACAGGTTATAGCAATCAGCCCCAGCATTTT. Amino acid sequence: CAGSPGTGYSNQPQHF. The gene calls are TRBV18 and TRBJ1-5; 8 bases fit TRBD1. The length of the CDR3 is 16 residues. Germline V gene lookup returns CDR1 KGHSH and CDR2 LQKENI.